This T cell receptor (beta chain) was observed in a study of blood T cell repertoires in COVID-19. Per the original data handling: Reference gene primer amplification gave estimated nucleated cell counts. TCRdb's table, derived via immunoSEQ multiplex PCR, lists solely in-frame clones and lacks some. That table supplies the V and J calls and clone size; D and trimming were determined from the DNA. Counted here are 40,000 to 55,000 clones, more than 75% occurring once; the ten biggest clones make up roughly 14%. This CDR3 contains 12 residues. V gave up 6 bases and J gave up 8 bases, with 13 bases separating them. Germline CDR1 is KGHSH and CDR2 is LQKENI. On this clone: Other DNA variants within this sample encode the same CDR3.

The sample taken for sequencing was peripheral blood. This sequence originates from a human donor in a cohort sampled during active COVID-19. This chain connects TRBV18 to TRBJ1-2; tentatively, D is TRBD1 (5 bases). The CDR3 here is CASSPQGGGYTF. In nucleotides, the CDR3 is TGTGCCAGCTCTCCTCAGGGTGGCGGCTACACCTTC.